This is a list of T cell receptor beta chains from one sample in a study of shared clonotypes between healthy human individuals. Repertoires were generated with immunoSEQ multiplex PCR, while TCRdb's copy carries only in-frame clones and drops some. The table includes 1.5 million to 2.5 million clones, about 95% detected once. The material sequenced was naive CD8+ T cells sorted from blood. The receptors stem from a man aged 18 to 29 in good health. Each CDR3 is given with its conserved first and last residue. Each record gives: D gene, CDR3 length, V gene, J gene, CDR3 protein, CDR3 DNA. A D gene is named only where the DNA matches it firmly.

d_gene: TRBD1; len: 19; v_gene: TRBV7-6; j_gene: TRBJ2-3; CDR3aa: CASSLGTTGTGWRTDTQYF; CDR3nt: TGTGCCAGCAGCTTAGGCACTACCGGGACAGGGTGGAGGACAGATACGCAGTATTTT
d_gene: .; len: 16; v_gene: TRBV6-6; j_gene: TRBJ2-7; CDR3aa: CASSYSIPETFYEQYF; CDR3nt: TGTGCCAGCAGTTACTCTATCCCAGAAACCTTTTACGAGCAGTACTTC
d_gene: .; len: 16; v_gene: TRBV5-6; j_gene: TRBJ1-1; CDR3aa: CASSLWGSSVVVEAFF; CDR3nt: TGTGCCAGCAGCTTGTGGGGTTCCTCGGTCGTTGTTGAAGCTTTCTTT
d_gene: .; len: 12; v_gene: TRBV5-6; j_gene: TRBJ1-1; CDR3aa: CASSLSPGEAFF; CDR3nt: TGTGCCAGCAGCTTGTCTCCGGGGGAAGCTTTCTTT
d_gene: .; len: 12; v_gene: TRBV13; j_gene: TRBJ1-1; CDR3aa: CASSFGGYEAFF; CDR3nt: TGTGCCAGCAGCTTTGGCGGATACGAAGCTTTCTTT
d_gene: .; len: 16; v_gene: TRBV7-8; j_gene: TRBJ2-1; CDR3aa: CASRWALEGAYNEQFF; CDR3nt: TGTGCCAGCAGATGGGCGTTGGAGGGGGCCTACAATGAGCAGTTCTTC
d_gene: .; len: 16; v_gene: TRBV5-8; j_gene: TRBJ2-7; CDR3aa: CASSSPRRVSSYEQYF; CDR3nt: TGTGCCAGCAGCTCGCCTAGGAGGGTGAGCTCCTACGAGCAGTACTTC
d_gene: TRBD2; len: 16; v_gene: TRBV6-6; j_gene: TRBJ2-3; CDR3aa: CASSNEAGGPTDTQYF; CDR3nt: TGTGCCAGCAGTAATGAAGCGGGAGGGCCTACAGATACGCAGTATTTT
d_gene: .; len: 15; v_gene: TRBV5-6; j_gene: TRBJ2-6; CDR3aa: CASSDGASGANVLTF; CDR3nt: TGTGCCAGCAGCGATGGGGCTTCTGGGGCCAACGTCCTGACTTTC
d_gene: .; len: 17; v_gene: TRBV18; j_gene: TRBJ2-7; CDR3aa: CASSPTHYQRSGGEQYF; CDR3nt: TGTGCCAGCTCACCCACCCATTATCAGAGAAGTGGGGGAGAGCAGTACTTC
d_gene: .; len: 15; v_gene: TRBV5-1; j_gene: TRBJ1-1; CDR3aa: CASSLETPGVTEAFF; CDR3nt: TGCGCCAGCAGCTTGGAAACCCCGGGGGTGACTGAAGCTTTCTTT
d_gene: .; len: 14; v_gene: TRBV27; j_gene: TRBJ2-2; CDR3aa: CASSSRGGTGELFF; CDR3nt: TGTGCCAGCAGTTCCAGGGGAGGCACCGGGGAGCTGTTTTTT
d_gene: TRBD1; len: 16; v_gene: TRBV10-3; j_gene: TRBJ2-5; CDR3aa: CAISEPGQGLQETQYF; CDR3nt: TGTGCCATCAGTGAGCCGGGACAGGGACTTCAAGAGACCCAGTACTTC
d_gene: TRBD2; len: 16; v_gene: TRBV10-2; j_gene: TRBJ2-3; CDR3aa: CASSAPTSESTDTQYF; CDR3nt: TGCGCCAGCAGCGCCCCGACTAGCGAAAGCACAGATACGCAGTATTTT
d_gene: .; len: 16; v_gene: TRBV6-5; j_gene: TRBJ1-4; CDR3aa: CASSYSSGETLEKLFF; CDR3nt: TGTGCCAGCAGTTACTCGTCGGGGGAAACCCTGGAAAAACTGTTTTTT
d_gene: .; len: 14; v_gene: TRBV30; j_gene: TRBJ2-2; CDR3aa: CAWDAEKFTGELFF; CDR3nt: TGTGCCTGGGACGCCGAGAAGTTCACCGGGGAGCTGTTTTTT
d_gene: .; len: 15; v_gene: TRBV5-1; j_gene: TRBJ2-2; CDR3aa: CASSLWQENTGELFF; CDR3nt: TGCGCCAGCAGCTTGTGGCAGGAGAACACCGGGGAGCTGTTTTTT